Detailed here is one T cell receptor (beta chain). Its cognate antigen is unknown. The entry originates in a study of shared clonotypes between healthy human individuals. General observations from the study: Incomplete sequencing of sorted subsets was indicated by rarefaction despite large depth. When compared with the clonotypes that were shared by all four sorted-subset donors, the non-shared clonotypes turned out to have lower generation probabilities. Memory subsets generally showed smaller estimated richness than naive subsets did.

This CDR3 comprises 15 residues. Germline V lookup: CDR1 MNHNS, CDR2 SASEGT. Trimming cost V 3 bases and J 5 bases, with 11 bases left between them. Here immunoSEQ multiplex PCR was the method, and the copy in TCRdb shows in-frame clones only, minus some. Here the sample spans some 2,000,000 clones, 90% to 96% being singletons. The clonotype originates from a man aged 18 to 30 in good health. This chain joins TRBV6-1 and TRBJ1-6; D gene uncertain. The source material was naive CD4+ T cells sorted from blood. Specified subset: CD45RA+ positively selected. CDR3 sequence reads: CASSEGTRHNSPLHF. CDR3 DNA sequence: TGTGCCAGCAGTGAGGGTACCAGACATAATTCACCCCTCCACTTT.